These 30 T cell receptor beta chains share one sample of origin, sequenced in a study of blood T cell repertoires in COVID-19. This table comes from immunoSEQ multiplex PCR, and its TCRdb copy is limited to in-frame clones, with some not included. The sample gives about 180,000 clones, approximately 85% of which show up once; around 9.9% is in the top ten. Material: peripheral blood. Receptor source: a human donor with active or convalescent COVID-19. The donor label of this sample is uncertain.

Regarding this clone: Other nucleotide sequences from this sample produce the same CDR3. The chain couples TRBV7-9 to TRBJ2-5; D is unresolved. The germline CDR1 and CDR2 sequences are SEHNR and FQNEAQ (reference sequence). This CDR3 comprises 11 residues. V shed 3 bases and J shed 8 bases, with 7 bases lying between them. The CDR3 nucleotides read TGTGCCAGCAGCTTCTCAGGAACCCAGTACTTC. Its translation is CASSFSGTQYF.

V is TRBV30 and J is TRBJ1-6; D remains ambiguous. V lost 0 bases to trimming and J lost 0 bases, with 12 bases between them. The CDR3 length is 17 residues. Germline CDR1 GTSNPN, CDR2 SVGIG (reference sequence). In nucleotides, the CDR3 is TGTGCCTGGAGTGTACATGACTTTTGCTCCTATAATTCACCCCTCCACTTT. Translation: CAWSVHDFCSYNSPLHF.

Remarks on this clone: A junction end diverges from the germline sequence, so it may reflect a read error. V is TRBV6-2 or TRBV6-3 and J is TRBJ2-7; 7 nucleotides align to TRBD1. The CDR3 length is 11 residues. Germline assignment: CDR1 MNHEY and CDR2 SVGEGT. Written as DNA, the CDR3 is TGTGCCAGCAGTTATAACGGACAGGCCCTCTTC. This sequence encodes CASSYNGQALF.

The chain combines TRBV4-2 with TRBJ2-2; TRBD1 matches 8 bases. The CDR3 has 16 amino acids. Germline lookup yields CDR1 LGHNA and CDR2 YNFKEQ. V trimming: 8 bases; J trimming: 9 bases; junction bases outside the gene matches: 17. CDR3 nucleotides: TGTGCCAGCTCTTCTCGGGGGCAGGGGGCGCGACGGGAGCTGTTTTTT. Translation: CASSSRGQGARRELFF.

The genes are TRBV24-1 and TRBJ2-4; D is uncertain. Germline V gives CDR1 KGHDR, CDR2 SFDVKD. The CDR3 totals 15 residues. The V end was cut by 3 bases, the J end by 0 bases, with 8 bases between. CDR3 nucleotides: TGTGCCACCAGTGATAGCGTACGAGCCAAAAACATTCAGTACTTC. Protein sequence: CATSDSVRAKNIQYF.

About this clone itself: One junction end does not reproduce the germline sequence, and a read error may be involved. This chain connects TRBV11-3 to TRBJ1-1; tentatively, D is TRBD1 (6 bases). The CDR3 is made up of 15 amino acids. In germline, CDR1 is SGHNT, CDR2 YENEEA. The CDR3 spells CASSSDPQGNAEAFF. In DNA, the CDR3 is TGTGCCAGCAGCTCGGACCCTCAGGGGAACGCTGAAGCTTTCTTT.

Only a few counts were recorded for this clone. The chain combines TRBV4-2 with TRBJ2-2, with TRBD2 matching 11 bases. V lost 0 bases and J lost 4; bases outside the gene matches: 7. This CDR3 is 18 amino acids long. The V gene's germline CDR1 is LGHNA and CDR2 YNFKEQ. The CDR3 nucleotides are TGTGCCAGCAGCCAAGATCCACTAGCGGGAGCCGGCACCGGGGAGCTGTTTTTT. Translating gives CASSQDPLAGAGTGELFF.

Only one count was recorded for this clone. The rearrangement links TRBV2 to TRBJ1-5; TRBD1 aligns across 8 bases. CDR3 length: 15 residues. From germline, CDR1 is SNHLY and CDR2 FYNNEI. V gave up 4 bases and J gave up 7 bases; unmatched junction bases: 9. CDR3 nucleotide sequence: TGTGCCAGCAGTGGGACAGGGTTCGTAACCCAGCCCCAGCATTTT. This encodes CASSGTGFVTQPQHF.

This clone was seen a handful of times. This rearrangement joins TRBV7-2 to TRBJ1-5, with D possibly matching TRBD1 (6 bases). Deletions cut 4 bases from V and 11 bases from J, with 12 bases between. Germline V gene data show CDR1 as SGHTA and CDR2 as FQGNSA. The CDR3 spans 12 residues. CDR3 in amino acids: CASSSGQSTQHF. The CDR3, as DNA: TGTGCCAGCAGCTCCGGACAGAGCACCCAGCATTTT.

The V gene is TRBV7-9, the J gene TRBJ2-6; TRBD2 agrees at 13 bases. The CDR3 covers 18 residues. The trim removed 3 bases at V and 3 bases at J, leaving 5 bases unmatched. Germline V lookup: CDR1 SEHNR, CDR2 FQNEAQ (reference sequence). CDR3 nucleotide sequence: TGTGCCAGCAGCTTTCTGACTAGCGGGAGGAATGGGGCCAACGTCCTGACTTTC. It is translated as CASSFLTSGRNGANVLTF. Together with reference TRBV7-9 and TRBJ2-6, the CDR3 gives the full variable domain: DTGVSQNPRHKITKRGQNVTFRCDPISEHNRLYWYRQTLGQGPEFLTYFQNEAQLEKSRLLSDRFSAERPKGSFSTLEIQRTEQGDSAMYLCASSFLTSGRNGANVLTFGAGSRLTVL.

In this sample, this clone turned up a few times. This chain connects TRBV6-2 or TRBV6-3 to TRBJ1-1, with 8 nucleotides matching TRBD1. The V gene's germline CDR1 is MNHEY and CDR2 SVGEGT. This CDR3 is 16 amino acids long. The V gene end was trimmed by 2 bases and the J gene end by 0 bases; junction bases not matched to a gene: 5. CDR3 region: CASSYGPGGMNTEAFF. CDR3 nucleotide sequence: TGTGCCAGCAGTTACGGTCCAGGGGGCATGAACACTGAAGCTTTCTTT.

The V and J genes are TRBV19 and TRBJ2-4; 7 nucleotides line up with TRBD1. The CDR3 totals 15 residues. J lost 4 bases, V lost 6 bases, and 9 bases had no gene match. CDR1 is LNHDA, CDR2 SQIVND, per germline (reference sequence). CDR3: CASSRPGQKKNIQYF. The DNA of the CDR3 is TGTGCCAGTAGCCGACCGGGACAGAAAAAAAACATTCAGTACTTC. Complete variable domain (other parts from reference TRBV19 and TRBJ2-4): DGGITQSPKYLFRKEGQNVTLSCEQNLNHDAMYWYRQDPGQGLRLIYYSQIVNDFQKGDIAEGYSVSREKKESFPLTVTSAQKNPTAFYLCASSRPGQKKNIQYFGAGTRLSVL.

The chain links TRBV30 to TRBJ1-3, with 11 bases aligning to TRBD1. The V segment lost 1 base and the J segment 2 bases; nucleotides outside the gene matches: 1. Germline lookup yields CDR1 GTSNPN and CDR2 SVGIG (reference sequence). The CDR3 sequence is 15 residues long. CDR3 bases: TGTGCCTGGAGTGGGGGACAGGGGGCTGGAAACACCATATATTTT. Translating it yields CAWSGGQGAGNTIYF.

This clone has just one count. This chain joins TRBV23-1 and TRBJ2-7, with 7 bases matching TRBD1. TRBV23-1 is an open reading frame whose function is uncertain. V trimming: 0 bases; J trimming: 3 bases; junction bases outside the gene matches: 17. The CDR3 extends over 19 amino acids. CDR3 sequence: CASSQSPSRVAGGVYEQYF. The CDR3 DNA reads TGCGCCAGCAGTCAATCCCCATCTCGGGTGGCAGGGGGAGTCTACGAGCAGTACTTC.

This clone occurred a few times. This chain joins TRBV19 and TRBJ2-7; 11 bases line up with TRBD2. This CDR3 is built from 15 residues. The J segment lost 7 bases and the V segment lost 5 bases, leaving 10 bases of the junction unmatched. The germline gives CDR1 LNHDA, CDR2 SQIVND (reference sequence). CDR3 nucleotides: TGTGCCAGTAGTTGGAAGCTAGCGGGGGGCCAAGAGCAGTACTTC. It yields the protein CASSWKLAGGQEQYF.

This chain joins TRBV11-1 and TRBJ2-3, with a weak D call TRBD1 (5 bases). The CDR3 contains 14 residues. Deletions cut 8 bases from V and 2 bases from J, with 14 bases between. Germline CDR1 and CDR2: SGHAT and FQDESV (reference sequence). The CDR3 DNA follows: TGTGCCAGCGGGTCAAGGGGCTTCACAGATACGCAGTATTTT. This sequence encodes CASGSRGFTDTQYF.

This chain joins TRBV30 and TRBJ2-3; 8 bases are a match to TRBD2. V lost 6 bases and J lost 1; bases outside the gene matches: 6. The CDR3 totals 14 residues. Germline assignment: CDR1 GTSNPN and CDR2 SVGIG (reference sequence). CDR3 protein: CACQRELGTDTQYF. DNA of the CDR3: TGTGCCTGCCAGCGGGAGTTGGGCACAGATACGCAGTATTTT.

The rearrangement joins TRBV5-1 to TRBJ1-4; 8 nucleotides match TRBD1. Germline V CDR1 and CDR2: SGHRS, YFSETQ. With V trimmed by 3 bases and J by 7 bases, 5 bases remained unmatched. CDR3 length: 14 amino acids. CDR3 coding DNA: TGCGCCAGCAGCTCCCAGGGGGCGAGTGAAAAACTGTTTTTT. Protein product: CASSSQGASEKLFF.

The CDR3 DNA reads as TGTGCCAGCAGCCTACGACAGGGGATTCAAGATACGCAGTATTTT. Translated, it gives CASSLRQGIQDTQYF. This rearrangement joins TRBV3-1 (or the pseudogene TRBV3-2) to TRBJ2-3; 8 nucleotides line up with TRBD1. The junction had 8 bases not matched to a gene; V was cut back by 4 bases and J by 5 bases. CDR3 size: 15 residues. Germline V gives CDR1 LGHDT, CDR2 YNNKEL (reference sequence).

J is TRBJ2-2 and V is TRBV4-2; 12 bases match TRBD1. This CDR3 has 19 residues. The germline gives CDR1 LGHNA, CDR2 YNFKEQ. V lost 3 bases to trimming and J lost 5 bases; unmatched junction nucleotides: 13. The CDR3: CASSHAPGQGAQYTGELFF. CDR3 DNA: TGTGCCAGCAGCCATGCTCCGGGACAGGGGGCGCAGTATACCGGGGAGCTGTTTTTT.

The rearrangement uses TRBV13 and TRBJ2-1, with D possibly being TRBD1 (6 bases). The germline CDR1 and CDR2 sequences are PRHDT and FYEKMQ (reference sequence). V was clipped by 2 bases and J by 6 bases, with 17 bases between them. The length of the CDR3 is 16 residues. The CDR3 DNA sequence: TGTGCCAGCAGCTTATTTCGCAGGGGCGCGTTCAATGAGCAGTTCTTC. It encodes CASSLFRRGAFNEQFF.

About this clone: Sequence at one end of the junction differs from germline and may be a read error. The V and J genes are TRBV2 and TRBJ2-7; TRBD1 agrees at 7 bases. This CDR3 contains 15 residues. Looked up from germline, CDR1 is SNHLY and CDR2 is FYNNEI. The CDR3 reads CASGGTHANPGTVNF. For the CDR3, the DNA is TGTGCCAGCGGAGGTACACATGCCAATCCCGGGACAGTAAACTTC.

The chain employs TRBV6-5 and TRBJ1-2; D possibly corresponds to TRBD1 (5 bases). Germline V gene lookup returns CDR1 MNHEY and CDR2 SVGAGI. CDR3 length: 12 amino acids. V was cut by 7 bases and J by 4 bases, with 10 bases left in between. The CDR3 loop is CASTPGGYGYTF. The CDR3 region has the DNA TGTGCCAGCACTCCGGGGGGCTATGGCTACACCTTC.

This clone came up many times. The chain couples TRBV7-3 to TRBJ1-1; TRBD1 matches 8 bases. CDR1 is SGHTA, CDR2 FQGTGA, per germline. CDR3 length: 14 amino acids. V shed 3 bases and J 0 bases; nucleotides not matched to a gene: 0. The chain's CDR3 is CASSFRGLNTEAFF. CDR3 in DNA: TGTGCCAGCAGCTTCAGGGGGCTGAACACTGAAGCTTTCTTT.

The chain has TRBV3-1 (or the pseudogene TRBV3-2) and TRBJ1-5, with D unclear. The germline V gene encodes CDR1 LGHDT and CDR2 YNNKEL (reference sequence). With 3 bases removed from V and 12 bases from J, the gap between germline ends came to 15 bases. The CDR3 contains 13 residues. The CDR3 spells CASSQDYRSYQHF. The CDR3 DNA follows: TGTGCCAGCAGCCAGGATTACCGGAGCTACCAGCATTTT.

V and J are TRBV7-6 and TRBJ2-7, with D perhaps TRBD1 (6 bases). CDR1 is SGHVS and CDR2 is FNYEAQ in the germline V gene. The ends were cut back, 5 bases at V and 1 base at J, with 21 bases in the middle. There are 17 residues in the CDR3. In nucleotides, the CDR3 is TGTGCCAGCAGCGCCGTGGGGTGGGCAGGGGATTCCTACGAGCAGTACTTC. Its translation is CASSAVGWAGDSYEQYF.

The chain uses TRBV7-9 and TRBJ1-2; 9 positions match TRBD1. CDR1 and CDR2 from the germline V gene are SEHNR and FQNEAQ (reference sequence). The CDR3 is 14 amino acids. With V trimmed by 2 bases and J by 7 bases, 5 bases remained unmatched. CDR3 region: CASSLLGQGSGYTF. DNA of the CDR3: TGTGCCAGCAGCTTATTGGGACAGGGCTCTGGCTACACCTTC.

The chain combines TRBV10-3 with TRBJ1-6, with a tentative D call TRBD1 (6 bases). Trimming cost V 6 bases and J 0 bases, with 15 bases left between them. Germline loops: CDR1 ENHRY, CDR2 SYGVKD. The length of the CDR3 is 17 residues. For the CDR3, the DNA is TGTGCCATCAGCCCACAGGGCCCCAGCTCCTATAATTCACCCCTCCACTTT. Protein sequence: CAISPQGPSSYNSPLHF.

The rearrangement links TRBV29-1 to TRBJ2-7; tentatively, D is TRBD1 (6 bases). CDR3 length equals 17 residues. V dropped 5 bases and J dropped 3 bases, with 26 bases sitting between them. The germline CDR1 and CDR2 sequences are SQVTM and ANQGSEA. The CDR3 spells CSVSAPMTGRVLYEQYF. The CDR3, as DNA: TGCAGCGTTTCCGCCCCAATGACAGGCCGAGTTCTCTACGAGCAGTACTTC.

The chain links TRBV7-2 to TRBJ1-1, with D perhaps TRBD1 (6 bases). CDR1 is SGHTA and CDR2 is FQGNSA in the germline V gene. The CDR3 consists of 15 residues. Deletions cut 1 base from V and 4 bases from J, with 13 bases between. The CDR3 sequence is CASSLVTGYGTEAFF. The CDR3 DNA is TGTGCCAGCAGCTTAGTCACAGGGTATGGCACTGAAGCTTTCTTT.